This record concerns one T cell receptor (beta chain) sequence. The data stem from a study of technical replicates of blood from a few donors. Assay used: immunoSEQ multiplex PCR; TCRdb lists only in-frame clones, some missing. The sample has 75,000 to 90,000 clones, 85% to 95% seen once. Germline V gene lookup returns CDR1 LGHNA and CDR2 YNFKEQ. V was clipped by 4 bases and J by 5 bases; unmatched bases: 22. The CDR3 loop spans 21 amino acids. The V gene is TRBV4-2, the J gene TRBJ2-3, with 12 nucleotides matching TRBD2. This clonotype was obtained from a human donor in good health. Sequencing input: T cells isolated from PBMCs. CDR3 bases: TGTGCCAGCAGCCGAGGACAGGGAAGGATGCTAGCGGGGGGGCAGGGAGATACGCAGTATTTT. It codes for CASSRGQGRMLAGGQGDTQYF.